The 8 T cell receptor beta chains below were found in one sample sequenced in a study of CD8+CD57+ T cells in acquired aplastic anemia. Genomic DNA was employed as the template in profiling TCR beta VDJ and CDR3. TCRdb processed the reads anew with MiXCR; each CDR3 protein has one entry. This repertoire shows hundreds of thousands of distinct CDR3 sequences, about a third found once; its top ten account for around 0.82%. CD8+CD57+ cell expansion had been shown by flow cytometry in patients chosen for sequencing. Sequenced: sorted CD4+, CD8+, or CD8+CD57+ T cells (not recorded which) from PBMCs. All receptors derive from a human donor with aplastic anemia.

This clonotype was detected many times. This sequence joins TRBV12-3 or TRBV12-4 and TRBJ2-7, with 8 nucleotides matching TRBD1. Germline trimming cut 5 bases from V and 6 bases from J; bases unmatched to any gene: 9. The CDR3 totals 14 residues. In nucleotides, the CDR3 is TGTGCCAGCAGTACCAGACAGGGGAGGCGCGAGCAGTACTTC. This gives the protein CASSTRQGRREQYF.

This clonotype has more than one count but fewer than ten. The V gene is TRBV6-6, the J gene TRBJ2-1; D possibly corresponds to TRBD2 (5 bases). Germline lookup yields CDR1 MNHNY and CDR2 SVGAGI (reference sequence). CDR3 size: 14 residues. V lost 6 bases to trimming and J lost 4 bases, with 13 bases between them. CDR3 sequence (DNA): TGTGCCAGCAGGCGGGCCACGCAGTACAATGAGCAGTTCTTC. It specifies CASRRATQYNEQFF.

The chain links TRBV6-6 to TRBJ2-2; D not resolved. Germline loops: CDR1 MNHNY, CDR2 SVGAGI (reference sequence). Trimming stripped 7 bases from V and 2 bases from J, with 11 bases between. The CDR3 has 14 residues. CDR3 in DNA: TGTGCCAGCATCTACGGAGAAAACACCGGGGAGCTGTTTTTT. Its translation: CASIYGENTGELFF.

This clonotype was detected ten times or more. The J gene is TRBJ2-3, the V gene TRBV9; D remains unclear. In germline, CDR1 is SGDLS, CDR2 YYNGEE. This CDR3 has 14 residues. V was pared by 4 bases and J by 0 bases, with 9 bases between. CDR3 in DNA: TGTGCCAGCAGCATGCTGACTAGCACAGATACGCAGTATTTT. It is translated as CASSMLTSTDTQYF.

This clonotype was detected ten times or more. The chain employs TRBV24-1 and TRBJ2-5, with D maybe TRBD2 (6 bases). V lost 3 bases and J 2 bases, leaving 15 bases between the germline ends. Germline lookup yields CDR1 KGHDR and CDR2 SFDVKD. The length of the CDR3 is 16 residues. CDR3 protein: CATSDPRGNQQETQYF. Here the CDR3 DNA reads TGTGCCACCAGTGATCCGCGGGGAAATCAACAAGAGACCCAGTACTTC.

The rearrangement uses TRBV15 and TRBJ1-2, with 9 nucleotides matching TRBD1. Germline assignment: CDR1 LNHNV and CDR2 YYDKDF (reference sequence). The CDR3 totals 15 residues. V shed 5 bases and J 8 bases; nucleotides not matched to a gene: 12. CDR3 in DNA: TGTGCCACCAGCGGATACCGGGACAGGGAGAGCGGCTACACCTTC. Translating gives CATSGYRDRESGYTF.

In DNA form, the CDR3 reads TGCAGTGCTAGAGTTACAGGGATGGGTGGCTACACCTTC. Protein sequence: CSARVTGMGGYTF. The chain couples TRBV20-1 to TRBJ1-2; tentative D call: TRBD1 (6 bases). V lost 1 base and J lost 7, with 13 bases in between. This CDR3 has 13 residues. Per germline, CDR1 DFQATT and CDR2 SNEGSKA (reference sequence).

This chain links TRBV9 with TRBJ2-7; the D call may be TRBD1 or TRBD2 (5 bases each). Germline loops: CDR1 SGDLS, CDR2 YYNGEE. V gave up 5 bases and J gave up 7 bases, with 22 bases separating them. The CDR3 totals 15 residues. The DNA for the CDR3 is TGTGCCAGCAGGGCCACCGGGACGGACTTCGGGGAGCAGTACTTC. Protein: CASRATGTDFGEQYF.